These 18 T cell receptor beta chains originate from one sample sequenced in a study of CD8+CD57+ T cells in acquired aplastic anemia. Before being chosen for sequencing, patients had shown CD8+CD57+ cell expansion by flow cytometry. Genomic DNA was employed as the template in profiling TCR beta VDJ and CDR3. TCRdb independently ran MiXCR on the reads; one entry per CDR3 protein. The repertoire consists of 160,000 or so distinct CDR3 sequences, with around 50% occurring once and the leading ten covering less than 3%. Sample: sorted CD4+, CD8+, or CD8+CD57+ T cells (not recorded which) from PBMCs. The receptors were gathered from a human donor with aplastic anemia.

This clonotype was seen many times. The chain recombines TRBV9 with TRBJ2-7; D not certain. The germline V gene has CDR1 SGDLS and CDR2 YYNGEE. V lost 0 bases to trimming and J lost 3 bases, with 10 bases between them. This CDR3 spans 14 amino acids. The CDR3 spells CASSVAGGDYEQYF. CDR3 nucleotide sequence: TGTGCCAGCAGCGTAGCGGGTGGGGACTACGAGCAGTACTTC.

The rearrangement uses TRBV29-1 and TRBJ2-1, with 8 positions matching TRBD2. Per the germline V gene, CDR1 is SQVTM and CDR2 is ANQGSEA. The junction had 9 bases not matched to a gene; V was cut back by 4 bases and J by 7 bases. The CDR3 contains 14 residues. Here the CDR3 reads CSVGGGGLRNEQFF. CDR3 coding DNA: TGCAGCGTTGGTGGCGGGGGGCTTAGGAATGAGCAGTTCTTC.

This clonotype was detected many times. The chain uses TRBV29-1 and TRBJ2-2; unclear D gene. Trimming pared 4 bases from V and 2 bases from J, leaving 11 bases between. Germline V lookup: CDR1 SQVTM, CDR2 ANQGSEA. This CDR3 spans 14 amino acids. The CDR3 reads CSVAGSPNTGELFF. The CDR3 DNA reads TGCAGCGTTGCCGGGTCTCCTAACACCGGGGAGCTGTTTTTT.

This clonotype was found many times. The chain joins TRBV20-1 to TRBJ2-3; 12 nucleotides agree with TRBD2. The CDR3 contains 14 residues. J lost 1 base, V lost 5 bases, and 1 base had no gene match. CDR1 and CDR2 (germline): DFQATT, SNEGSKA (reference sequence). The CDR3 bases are TGCAGTGCTGGGACTAGCGGGCGCACAGATACGCAGTATTTT. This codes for CSAGTSGRTDTQYF.

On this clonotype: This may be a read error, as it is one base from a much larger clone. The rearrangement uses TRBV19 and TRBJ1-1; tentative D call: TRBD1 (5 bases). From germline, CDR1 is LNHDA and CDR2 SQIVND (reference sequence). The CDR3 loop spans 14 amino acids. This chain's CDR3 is CASSIAGGISEASF. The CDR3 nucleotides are TGTGCCAGTAGTATAGCGGGGGGGATTAGTGAAGCTTCCTTT. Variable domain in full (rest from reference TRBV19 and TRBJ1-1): DGGITQSPKYLFRKEGQNVTLSCEQNLNHDAMYWYRQDPGQGLRLIYYSQIVNDFQKGDIAEGYSVSREKKESFPLTVTSAQKNPTAFYLCASSIAGGISEASFGQGTRLTVV.

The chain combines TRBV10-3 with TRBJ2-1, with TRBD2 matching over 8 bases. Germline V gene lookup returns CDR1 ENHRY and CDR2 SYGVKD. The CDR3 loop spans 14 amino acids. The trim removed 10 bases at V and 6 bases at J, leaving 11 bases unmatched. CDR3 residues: CATSGGPSTNEQFF. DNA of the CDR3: TGTGCCACCTCGGGGGGGCCGAGTACCAATGAGCAGTTCTTC.

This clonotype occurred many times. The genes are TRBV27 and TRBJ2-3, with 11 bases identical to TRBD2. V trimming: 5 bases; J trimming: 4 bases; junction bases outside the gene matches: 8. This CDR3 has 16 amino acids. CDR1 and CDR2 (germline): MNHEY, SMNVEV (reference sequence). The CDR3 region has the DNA TGTGCCAGCAGTGGGCACACTAGCGGGAGAGCAGATACGCAGTATTTT. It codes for CASSGHTSGRADTQYF.

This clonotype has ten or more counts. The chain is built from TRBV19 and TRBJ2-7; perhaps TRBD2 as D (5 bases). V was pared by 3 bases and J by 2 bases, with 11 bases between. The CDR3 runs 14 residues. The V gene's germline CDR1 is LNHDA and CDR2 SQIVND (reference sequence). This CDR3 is CASSIGRMTYEQYF. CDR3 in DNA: TGTGCCAGTAGTATTGGGAGAATGACCTACGAGCAGTACTTC.

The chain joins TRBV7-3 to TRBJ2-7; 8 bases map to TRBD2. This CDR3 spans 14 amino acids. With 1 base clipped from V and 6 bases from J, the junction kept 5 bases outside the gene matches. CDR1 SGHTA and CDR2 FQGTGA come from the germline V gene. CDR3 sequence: CASSLSREGPEQYF. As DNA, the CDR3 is TGTGCCAGCAGCTTAAGCCGGGAGGGCCCCGAGCAGTACTTC.

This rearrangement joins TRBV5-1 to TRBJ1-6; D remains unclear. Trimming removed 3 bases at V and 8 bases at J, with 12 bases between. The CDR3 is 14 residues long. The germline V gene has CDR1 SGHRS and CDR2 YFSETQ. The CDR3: CASSSLEGDSPLHF. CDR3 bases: TGCGCCAGCAGCTCCCTAGAGGGTGATTCACCCCTCCACTTT.

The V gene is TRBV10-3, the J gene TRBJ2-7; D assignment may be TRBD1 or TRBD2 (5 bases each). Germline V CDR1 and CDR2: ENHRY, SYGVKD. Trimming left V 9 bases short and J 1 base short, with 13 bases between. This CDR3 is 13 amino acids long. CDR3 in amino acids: CAMRDGGSYEQYF. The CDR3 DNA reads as TGTGCCATGAGGGATGGGGGTTCCTACGAGCAGTACTTC.

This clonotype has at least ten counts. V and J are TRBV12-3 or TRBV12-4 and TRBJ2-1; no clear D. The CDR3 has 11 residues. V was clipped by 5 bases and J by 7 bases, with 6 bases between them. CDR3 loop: CASSLKNEQFF. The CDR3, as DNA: TGTGCCAGCAGTCTTAAAAATGAGCAGTTCTTC.

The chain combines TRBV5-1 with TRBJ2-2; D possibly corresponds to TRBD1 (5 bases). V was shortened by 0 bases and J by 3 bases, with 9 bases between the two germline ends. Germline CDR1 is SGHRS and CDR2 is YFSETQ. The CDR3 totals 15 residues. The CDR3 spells CASSLGLGHTGELFF. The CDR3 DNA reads TGCGCCAGCAGCTTGGGTCTGGGGCACACCGGGGAGCTGTTTTTT.

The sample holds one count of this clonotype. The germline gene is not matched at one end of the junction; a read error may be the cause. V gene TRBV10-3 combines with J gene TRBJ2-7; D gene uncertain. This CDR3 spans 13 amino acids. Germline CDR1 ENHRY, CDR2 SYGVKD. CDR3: CASSLSPPYEQYF. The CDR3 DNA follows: TGTGCCAGCAGTTTATCCCCCCCTTACGAGCAGTACTTC.

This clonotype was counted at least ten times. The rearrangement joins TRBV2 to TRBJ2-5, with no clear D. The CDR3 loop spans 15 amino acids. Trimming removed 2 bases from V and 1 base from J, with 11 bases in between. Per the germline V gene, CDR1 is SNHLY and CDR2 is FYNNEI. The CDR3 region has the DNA TGTGCCAGCAGTGAAAGTCGGCACAGCCAAGAGACCCAGTACTTC. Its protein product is CASSESRHSQETQYF.

The CDR3 region is CAISEGGTDYNEQFF. The CDR3 DNA reads TGTGCCATCAGTGAAGGGGGGACCGATTACAATGAGCAGTTCTTC. This chain uses TRBV10-3 with TRBJ2-1, with D perhaps given as TRBD1 or TRBD2 (6 bases each). V was shortened by 3 bases and J by 4 bases, with 13 bases between the two germline ends. Germline V CDR1 and CDR2: ENHRY, SYGVKD. This CDR3 spans 15 amino acids.

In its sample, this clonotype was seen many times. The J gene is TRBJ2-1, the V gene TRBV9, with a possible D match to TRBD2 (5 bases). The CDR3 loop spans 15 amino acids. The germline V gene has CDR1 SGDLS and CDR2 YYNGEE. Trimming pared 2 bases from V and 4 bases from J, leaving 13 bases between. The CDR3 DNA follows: TGTGCCAGCAGCGTCGACTCGCCGGGATACAATGAGCAGTTCTTC. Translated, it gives CASSVDSPGYNEQFF.

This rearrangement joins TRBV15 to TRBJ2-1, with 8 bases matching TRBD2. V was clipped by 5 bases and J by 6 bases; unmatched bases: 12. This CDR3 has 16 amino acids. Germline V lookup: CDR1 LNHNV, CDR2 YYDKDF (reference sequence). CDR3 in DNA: TGTGCCACCAGCCGCACCGGGACTAGACAAGCCAATGAGCAGTTCTTC. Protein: CATSRTGTRQANEQFF.